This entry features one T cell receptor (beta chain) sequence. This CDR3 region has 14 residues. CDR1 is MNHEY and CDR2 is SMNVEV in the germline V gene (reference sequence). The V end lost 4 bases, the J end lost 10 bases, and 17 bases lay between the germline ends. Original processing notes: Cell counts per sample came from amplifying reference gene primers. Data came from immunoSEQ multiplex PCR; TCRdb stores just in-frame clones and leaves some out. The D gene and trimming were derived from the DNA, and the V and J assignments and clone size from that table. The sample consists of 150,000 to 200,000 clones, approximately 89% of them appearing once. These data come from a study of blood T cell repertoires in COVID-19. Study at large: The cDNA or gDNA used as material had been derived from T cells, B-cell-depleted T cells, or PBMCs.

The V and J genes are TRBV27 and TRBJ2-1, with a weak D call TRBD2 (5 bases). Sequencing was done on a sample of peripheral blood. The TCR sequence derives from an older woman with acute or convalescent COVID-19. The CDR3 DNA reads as TGTGCCAGCAGTTCGACCCCGGGGTCTTCCGAGCAGTTCTTC. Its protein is CASSSTPGSSEQFF.